This TCR beta chain was sequenced during a study of cytomegalovirus exposure and HLA in healthy donors (dated by TCRdb to the late 2010s). Broadly, across the study: According to an earlier analysis of around 600 of the donors, about 180 million T cells yielded over 100 million unique TCR beta sequences and approximately 280 Gb of sequence data. The study aimed to test whether signatures of past pathogen exposure could be identified by cataloging public T cell receptors. Among approximately 370 genotyped donors of the cohort, an average of around 250,000 unique TCR beta nucleotide sequences was sequenced per donor, of which 15% to 20% were non-productive. Both class I and class II loci were covered by HLA typing, at four-digit resolution. Donor age, sex, ethnicity and CMV serostatus were compiled together with the repertoire data. Every repertoire in the discovery cohort had been generated on one and the same sequencing platform. Of the 350 to 400 genotyped donors, roughly 85% fell in the genetic ancestry cluster associated with self-reported Caucasian donors. To decide whether each TCR beta V gene segment behaved as functional or pseudogenic, an earlier analysis of 587 of the donors relied on high-throughput TCR beta sequencing. An early release covering roughly 600 HLA-typed donors comprised approximately 300 gigabases of sequencing data and tens of millions of unique TCR sequences. In a later analysis, previously published TCR beta repertoires from fewer than 750 donors were re-analyzed and high-resolution HLA genotyping was added so that TCR occurrence patterns could be studied. The number of typed donors differed by locus: about 629-630 for A, B, C, DRB1 and DQB1; some 500 for DQA1; roughly 600 for DPA1; and about 450 for DPB1. Using immunosequencing, the study profiled T cell repertoires from around 680 subjects and related those repertoires to cytomegalovirus serostatus. In a later genetic analysis, genome-wide SNP genotypes for about three fifths of the 666 donors were used, and that subset was treated as a discovery cohort. Roughly 5 DR-DQ haplotypes were handled as single units for association and clustering, since linkage in the cohort was strong. In addition to the first cohort of several hundred subjects, a separate validation cohort of 120 different subjects was used. The later analysis used no new phenotypic data to find candidate immune exposures, relying instead on TCR beta sequences and their occurrence across donors. To predict cytomegalovirus infection status, the study combined high-throughput TCR immunosequencing, statistical association of individual TCRs with disease status, and machine learning.

Of note for this clone: Its binding antigen is unknown. The record has no base qualities; no much larger clone is one base away.

Preparation of the library involved the immunoSEQ multiplex PCR assay. A mixture of 60 forward primers for TCR Vbeta segments and 13 reverse primers for TCR Jbeta segments was used in the multiplex PCR. Amplification of the CDR3 region of rearranged TCR beta genes was performed with a multiplex PCR assay on genomic DNA. On the Illumina HiSeq System, the amplified TCR beta libraries were sequenced as 87-base-pair reads. Per the source publication's procedure: A later analysis tallied 80 million to 95 million unique TCR beta chains across the 700 or so repertoires, and about 12 million of those chains were shared by two or more donors. A nearest-neighbor algorithm error-corrected the raw reads and collapsed the reads into unique sequences, merging closely related sequences to remove PCR and sequencing errors. Alignment of CDR3 sequences to IMGT reference sequences was used to assign V, D and J gene segments. Each retained sequence needed at least a six-nucleotide match to both a V gene segment and a J gene segment. A rearrangement counted as productive if the CDR3 had no stop codons and remained in frame with V and J, and every other rearrangement counted as non-productive. Following IMGT convention, CDR3 was defined as the stretch from the second conserved V-encoded cysteine up to the conserved J-encoded phenylalanine. Sequences without an unambiguous match to a single V gene segment were excluded from the earlier analysis of about 640 of the donors. In an earlier analysis of approximately 590 of the donors, V segments were called functional above 56.7% productive rearrangements and were called segregating when the between-donor standard deviation exceeded 5%. A statistical classification framework was built to diagnose cytomegalovirus status from the catalog of TCR beta chain sequences. A later analysis assigned V and J genes by comparing TCR nucleotide sequences with IMGT/GENE-DB human TR gene sequences. Using the TCRdist pipeline, a later analysis assigned CDR3 sequences along with most-parsimonious VDJ recombination scenarios. In a later analysis, every TCR beta chain was defined by the combination of its CDR3 amino acid sequence and its V-gene family, and reads without a unique V-gene family were dropped. To address suspected cross-contamination and a sequencing artifact, a later analysis removed approximately 590 highly shared, low-generation-probability nucleotide sequences. A later analysis calculated a clonal expansion index for each public chain from normalized within-repertoire ranks of inferred template counts. Generation probabilities in a later analysis came from a VDJ recombination model fitted to out-of-frame rearrangements, and those results were checked against IGoR. In a later analysis, hypergeometric tests were used to score TCR-TCR, TCR-HLA and TCR-CMV co-occurrence, with a repertoire-size bias correction applied to TCR pairs. In a later analysis, false discovery rates were estimated by permuting HLA or CMV assignments 20 times. In a later analysis, co-occurring TCRs were grouped with DBSCAN, and TCRdist sequence similarity was added when clustering was performed within HLA-allele-positive subsets. Repertoires with fewer than 30,000 or more than 120,000 public chains were left out of co-occurrence clustering, as were five repertoires with anomalous nucleotide sharing. Imported from immuneACCESS, the table was reduced by TCRdb to in-frame sequences with V and J called. These copies leave out some clones; in studies compared against another copy, an unresolved V gene accounts for under half, and the cause of the remainder is not known. The V and J calls and the clone size are those of that table, but D and trimming were determined from the DNA. This sample comprises over 100,000 clones, 76% of them detected only once. The top ten constitute less than 9.5% of the sample.

The cohort was made up of 666 healthy bone marrow donors. All cohort members were sampled while nominally healthy, although unrecorded immune exposures were likely present. The donor tested CMV seropositive and was one of the 289 seropositive cohort members. A peripheral blood sample was provided by each donor, and peripheral blood mononuclear cells were used for TCR beta sequencing. The Qiagen DNeasy Blood Extraction Kit was used to extract genomic DNA from the blood cell samples. Broad study findings and their caveats: Linkage disequilibrium might explain the correlated functional status among segregating V segments, but an unknown experimental factor could not be ruled out. Most TCR sequences were observed very rarely across donors, whereas some public TCRs were present in many individuals. The authors suggested that the approach could potentially be generalized to other disease states and immunological phenotypes. Several of the top co-occurrence clusters appeared to be linked to parvovirus B19, influenza, CMV and Epstein-Barr virus, according to a later analysis. A further reported finding was that TCR beta sequences accurately predicted the HLA-A and HLA-B alleles for most subjects in the first cohort. Because some donors lacked HLA typing at each locus, the association tests relied only on the typed subset. A later analysis found that most CMV-associated TCR beta chains appeared HLA-restricted, with HLA associations seemingly driven largely by CMV exposure. A few of the identified cytomegalovirus-associated TCR beta chains were confirmed in vitro to be specific for cytomegalovirus antigens. Compared with equally common non-associated chains, HLA-associated TCR beta chains in a later analysis were more clonally expanded and had lower generation probabilities. At a false discovery rate of 0.05, a later analysis linked under 20,000 TCR beta sequences to specific HLA alleles. Compared with the roughly 700-donor mean, donors in an Asian-associated ancestry cluster had fewer N-insertions in productive TCRs, according to a later genetic analysis. A cluster of highly shared sequence variants was judged likely to represent a technical artifact of the sequencing pipeline. CMV serostatus was the only immune exposure information available for the cohort. The study gave a list of some 150 TCR beta chains associated with cytomegalovirus. When HLA alleles, especially DR and DQ, strongly co-occurred, TCR associations were difficult to assign to individual alleles. The classifier was reported to diagnose cytomegalovirus status with high specificity and sensitivity in both the original cohort and the validation cohort. The cohort was sequenced for TCR beta chains only, and without alpha or paired-chain data the features that could be detected were limited. A later genetic analysis associated a missense DCLRE1C variant with V-gene and J-gene trimming of TCR beta chains, and an independent cohort replicated the association. Sequencing depth was assumed to be roughly uniform across donors in the presence/absence analyses, though that assumption may not hold. Over 15 rarely observed V segments, including chromosome 9 orphons, were excluded from the earlier analysis of about 500 of the donors because counts were too low. A later analysis found that TCR association rates varied across HLA loci, with DRB1 alleles showing the most associated TCRs and HLA-C alleles the fewest. In an earlier analysis of more than 500 of the donors, most TCR beta V segments appeared in productive rearrangements about 90% or about 30% of the time, broadly matching IMGT annotations.

The sequenced material came from PBMCs. This clonotype originated in a woman aged 50 to 65 in good health and CMV-seropositive.

The CDR3 protein: CASSRWPTSFSYNEQFF. The sequence in DNA is TGCGCCAGCAGCCGGTGGCCGACTAGCTTCTCCTACAATGAGCAGTTCTTC. Rearrangement joined TRBV4-1 to TRBJ2-1; the central 7 bases match TRBD2. Germline trimming: 4 bases from V, 0 bases from J; junction bases outside gene matches: 9. CDR1 and CDR2 are read off the germline V gene as MGHRA and YSYEKL. From the cysteine through the phenylalanine, the CDR3 covers 17 amino acids. Kept here is only the CDR3 DNA, which spans 51 bases and is read in frame from base 1.